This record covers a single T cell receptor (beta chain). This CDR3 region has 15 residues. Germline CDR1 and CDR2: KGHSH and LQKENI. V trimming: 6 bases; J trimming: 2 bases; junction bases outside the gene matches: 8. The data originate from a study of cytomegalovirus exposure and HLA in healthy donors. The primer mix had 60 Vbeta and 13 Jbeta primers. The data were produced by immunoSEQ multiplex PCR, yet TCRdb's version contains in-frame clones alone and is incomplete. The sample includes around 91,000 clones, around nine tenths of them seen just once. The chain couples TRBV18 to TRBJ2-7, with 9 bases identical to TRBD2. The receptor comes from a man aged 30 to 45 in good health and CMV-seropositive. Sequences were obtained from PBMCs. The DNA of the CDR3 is TGTGCCAGCTCCCGAAGTAGCGGGAGTACCTACGAGCAGTACTTC. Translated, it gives CASSRSSGSTYEQYF.